Listed below are T cell receptor beta chains from one sample, sequenced in a study of cytomegalovirus exposure and HLA in healthy donors. Some clones are missing from TCRdb's copy, which holds only in-frame ones; the method was immunoSEQ multiplex PCR. The ten top clones account for approximately 2%, within a sample of approximately 120,000 clones. The sequencing sample was made of PBMCs. The receptor set was obtained from a man in his forties in good health and CMV-seronegative. Both conserved end residues are part of each CDR3. A D gene is named only where the DNA matches it firmly.

j_gene | d_gene | v_gene | CDR3nt | CDR3aa
TRBJ1-5 | - | TRBV7-2 | TGTGCCAGCAGACCATCCGACATCGAGCCCCAGCATTTT | CASRPSDIEPQHF
TRBJ2-1 | TRBD2 | TRBV6-6 | TGTGCCAGCGGTTCACCCACTAGCGGGAGTTACAATGAGCAGTTCTTC | CASGSPTSGSYNEQFF
TRBJ2-1 | TRBD1 | TRBV7-9 | TGTGCCAGCCATAACCCACAGGGGGCTAGCGGATACAATGAGCAGTTCTTC | CASHNPQGASGYNEQFF
TRBJ2-2 | - | TRBV21-1 | TGTGCCAGCATCCCACGGGATTACACCGGGGAGCTGTTTTTT | CASIPRDYTGELFF
TRBJ1-3 | - | TRBV19 | TGTGCCAGTAGTATCATAGCCGGAAACACCATATATTTT | CASSIIAGNTIYF
TRBJ1-2 | TRBD1 | TRBV10-2 | TGCGCCAGCAGTGAGTTGACAGGGTTTCCTAACTATGGCTACACCTTC | CASSELTGFPNYGYTF
TRBJ1-1 | - | TRBV28 | TGTGCCAGCAGTTTATGGTTGGTGCCGGGGAAAGCTTTCTTT | CASSLWLVPGKAFF
TRBJ1-2 | - | TRBV15 | TGTGCCACCAGCAGAGCTCATGGGGGGGTCTATGGCTACACCTTC | CATSRAHGGVYGYTF
TRBJ2-2 | - | TRBV2 | TGTGCCAGCAGTGGACTGAGGGACACCGGGGAGCTGTTTTTT | CASSGLRDTGELFF
TRBJ1-6 | - | TRBV13 | TGTGCCAGCAGCTTAGAGGAGGGGTCACCCCTCCACTTT | CASSLEEGSPLHF
TRBJ1-1 | TRBD1 | TRBV19 | TGTGCCAGTAGTATAGATTTAAGGGGGCGGCGGACTGAAGCTTTCTTT | CASSIDLRGRRTEAFF
TRBJ2-3 | - | TRBV6-5 | TGTGCCAGCAGTTACTCTTGGTGGCGGGACACAGATACGCAGTATTTT | CASSYSWWRDTDTQYF
TRBJ2-3 | TRBD2 | TRBV11-3 | TGTGCCAGCAGCTTAGAAGCTAGCGGTAGCACAGATACGCAGTATTTT | CASSLEASGSTDTQYF
TRBJ1-2 | - | TRBV25-1 | TGTGCCAGCAGTGGGGCGTGGAACTATGGCTACACCTTC | CASSGAWNYGYTF
TRBJ2-7 | - | TRBV2 | TGTGCCAGCACATTAAGGGACACGTACGAGCAGTACTTC | CASTLRDTYEQYF
TRBJ1-1 | - | TRBV2 | TGTGCCAGCAAGGCGGGGTTGGACACTGAAGCTTTCTTT | CASKAGLDTEAFF
TRBJ1-2 | - | TRBV5-8 | TGTGCCAGCAGCTTGGCAAAGACAGGCCGGGGCTATGGCTACACCTTC | CASSLAKTGRGYGYTF
TRBJ1-2 | - | TRBV4-2 | TGTGCCAGCAGCCAAGATGAACGAGGCCCCGCTAACTATGGCTACACCTTC | CASSQDERGPANYGYTF
TRBJ2-7 | - | TRBV6-6 | TGTGCCAGCAGTTACTCCGGACTCGCGGGGGAGCAGTACTTC | CASSYSGLAGEQYF
TRBJ2-7 | TRBD1 | TRBV6-5 | TGTGCCAGCTCCTTGGGACAGGGGGCGTATGAGCAGTACTTC | CASSLGQGAYEQYF
TRBJ2-1 | TRBD2 | TRBV5-6 | TGTGCCAGCAGCCCACTGGGGACTAGTTTGCGGGATGAGCAGTTCTTC | CASSPLGTSLRDEQFF
TRBJ2-7 | - | TRBV9 | TGTGCCAGCAATAGGGGAGCCGGGACTTACGAGCAGTACTTC | CASNRGAGTYEQYF
TRBJ1-4 | TRBD1 | TRBV6-5 | TGTGCCAGCAGTTGGAATACAGGGGACGGTGAAAAACTGTTTTTT | CASSWNTGDGEKLFF
TRBJ1-4 | - | TRBV5-1 | TGCGCCAGCAGCTTGGTCGGGGGTACTAATGAAAAACTGTTTTTT | CASSLVGGTNEKLFF
TRBJ2-7 | TRBD1 | TRBV11-2 | TGTGCCAGCAGCCAACGACAGGGGCACTACGAGCAGTACTTC | CASSQRQGHYEQYF
TRBJ1-3 | - | TRBV21-1 | TGTGCCAGCAGCAAAAGGGGCGAACAGGACCAGATCAAACTCTCTGGAAACACCATATATTTT | CASSKRGEQDQIKLSGNTIYF
TRBJ1-1 | - | TRBV10-3 | TGTGCCACGCAGGGTCGAGGCGACACTGAAGCTTTCTTT | CATQGRGDTEAFF
TRBJ2-7 | TRBD2 | TRBV27 | TGTGCCAGCAGTCCGCTGGGCGGGAGGGCAGAGGAGCAGTACTTC | CASSPLGGRAEEQYF
TRBJ2-3 | - | TRBV18 | TGTGCCAGCTCCCCTACAGCAGATACGCAGTATTTT | CASSPTADTQYF
TRBJ1-4 | TRBD1 | TRBV2 | TGTGCCAGCAGTCGGGGACAGGCCCAAGGTGAAAAACTGTTTTTT | CASSRGQAQGEKLFF
TRBJ1-2 | TRBD1 | TRBV5-1 | TGCGCCAACAGCTGGGACAGACCAAACTATGGCTACACCTTC | CANSWDRPNYGYTF
TRBJ2-2 | TRBD2 | TRBV29-1 | TGCAGCGTTGATAGACTAGCAGACACCGGGGAGCTGTTTTTT | CSVDRLADTGELFF
TRBJ2-3 | - | TRBV30 | TGTGCCGGAACCACAGGTTCTAGCACAGATACGCAGTATTTT | CAGTTGSSTDTQYF